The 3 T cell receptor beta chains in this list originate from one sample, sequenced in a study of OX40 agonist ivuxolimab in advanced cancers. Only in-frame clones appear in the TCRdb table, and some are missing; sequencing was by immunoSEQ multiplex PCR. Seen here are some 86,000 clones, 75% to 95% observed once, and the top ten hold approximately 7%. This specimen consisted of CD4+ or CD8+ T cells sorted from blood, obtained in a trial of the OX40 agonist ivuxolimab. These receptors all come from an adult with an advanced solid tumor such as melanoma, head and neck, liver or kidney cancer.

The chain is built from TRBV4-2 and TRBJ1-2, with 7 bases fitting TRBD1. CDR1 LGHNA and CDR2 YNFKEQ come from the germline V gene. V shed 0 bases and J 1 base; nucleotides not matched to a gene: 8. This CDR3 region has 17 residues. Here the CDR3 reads CASSQDKWTGVNYGYTF. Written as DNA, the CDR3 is TGTGCCAGCAGCCAAGATAAGTGGACAGGAGTTAACTATGGCTACACCTTC.

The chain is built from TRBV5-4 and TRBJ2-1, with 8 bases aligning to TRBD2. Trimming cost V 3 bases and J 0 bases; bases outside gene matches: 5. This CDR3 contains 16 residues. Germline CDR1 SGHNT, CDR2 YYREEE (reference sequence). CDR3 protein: CASSSLAGSSYNEQFF. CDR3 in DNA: TGTGCCAGCAGCTCTTTAGCGGGAAGCTCCTACAATGAGCAGTTCTTC. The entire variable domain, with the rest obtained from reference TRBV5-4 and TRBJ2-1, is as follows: ETGVTQSPTHLIKTRGQQVTLRCSSQSGHNTVSWYQQALGQGPQFIFQYYREEENGRGNFPPRFSGLQFPNYSSELNVNALELDDSALYLCASSSLAGSSYNEQFFGPGTRLTVL.

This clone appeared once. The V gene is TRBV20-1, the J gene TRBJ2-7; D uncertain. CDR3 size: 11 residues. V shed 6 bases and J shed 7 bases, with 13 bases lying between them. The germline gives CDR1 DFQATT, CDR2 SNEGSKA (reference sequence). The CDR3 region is CSALNSWEQYF. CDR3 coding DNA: TGCAGTGCACTTAATTCGTGGGAGCAGTACTTC.